This T cell receptor (beta chain) was recovered during a study of human CD8 memory T cell subsets. Study findings and constraints: Stem-like memory and precursor exhausted T cells had similarly high diversity, unlike effector memory cells. The chains that were sequenced in this study were only T cell receptor beta chains.

A remark on this clonotype: The antigen remains undetermined.

Libraries of TCR beta chains were produced by 5' RACE (UMI-labeled). TCRdb reprocessed the 5' RACE reads, keeping one entry per CDR3 protein, no DNA. This sample's clone table lists thousands of distinct CDR3 sequences. TPEX denoted exhausted-like, CCR7+ PD-1+ TIGIT+ early memory CD8+ T cells. RNA was isolated from duplicate vials, each containing around 140,000 sorted CD8+ T cells, for every subset. CDR3 length: 13 amino acids. The V gene's germline CDR1 is MNHEY and CDR2 SVGEGT. This chain joins TRBV6-2 or TRBV6-3 and TRBJ2-1. Material: CD8+ T cells from PBMCs. The receptor comes from a human donor in good health. The CDR3 protein is CASSYGFSNEQFF.